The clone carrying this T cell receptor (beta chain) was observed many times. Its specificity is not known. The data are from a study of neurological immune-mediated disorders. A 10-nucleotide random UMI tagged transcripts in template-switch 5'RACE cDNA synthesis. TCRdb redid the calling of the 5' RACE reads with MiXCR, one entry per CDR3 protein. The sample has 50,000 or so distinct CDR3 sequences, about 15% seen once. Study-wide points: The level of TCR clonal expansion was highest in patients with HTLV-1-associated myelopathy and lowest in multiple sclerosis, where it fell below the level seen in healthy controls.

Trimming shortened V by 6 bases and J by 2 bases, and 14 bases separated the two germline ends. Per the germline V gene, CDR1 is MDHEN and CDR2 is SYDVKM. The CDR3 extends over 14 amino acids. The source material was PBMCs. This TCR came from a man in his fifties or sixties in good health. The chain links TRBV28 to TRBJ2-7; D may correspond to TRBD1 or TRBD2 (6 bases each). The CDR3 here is CASRLSGQTYEQYF. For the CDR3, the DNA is TGTGCCAGCAGACTTAGCGGACAGACCTACGAGCAGTACTTC.